A selection of T cell receptor beta chains follows, all from one sample in a study of CD8 T cells in ankylosing spondylitis. Each CDR3 protein is one row after TCRdb ran MiXCR on the 5' RACE reads. The table lists roughly 220,000 distinct CDR3 sequences, roughly 10% of them singletons, with over 20% in the top ten. The sample consisted of blood, either unsorted or a sorted T cell fraction (not recorded which). The receptors stem from a male donor with ankylosing spondylitis or in good health (not recorded which). CDR3s include the opening cysteine and the closing phenylalanine or tryptophan. Fields, in order: CDR3 protein, CDR3 DNA, V gene, clone size, J gene, D gene. The D gene is left open where the match is weak. For some rows the clone size is stated as once, few or many, or as a class when expanded; others skip it.

CASSRLAGANTGELFF	TGTGCCAGCAGCCGACTAGCGGGGGCGAACACCGGGGAGCTGTTTTTT	TRBV12-3/TRBV12-4	many	TRBJ2-2	TRBD2
CSARERLAGVVEQFF	TGCAGTGCTAGAGAGCGACTAGCGGGGGTGGTAGAGCAGTTCTTC	TRBV20-1	.	TRBJ2-1	TRBD2
CASSLTGQGGTDTQYF	TGTGCCAGCAGCTTAACGGGGCAGGGAGGCACAGATACGCAGTATTTT	TRBV7-3	many	TRBJ2-3	.
CASSLVASEQYF	TGTGCCAGCAGCTTAGTGGCTAGCGAGCAGTACTTC	TRBV7-9	.	TRBJ2-7	.
CASSSTEAAPEKLFF	TGCGCCAGCAGCTCGACAGAGGCTGCACCTGAAAAACTGTTTTTT	TRBV5-1	many	TRBJ1-4	.
CASSGTAGNTGELFF	TGCGCCAGCAGCGGCACAGCAGGGAACACCGGGGAGCTGTTTTTT	TRBV5-1	many	TRBJ2-2	.
CASSYGTAYNEQFF	TGTGCCAGCAGTTACGGGACAGCTTACAATGAGCAGTTCTTC	TRBV6-5	few	TRBJ2-1	TRBD1
CASSHTSLGLRELFF	TGTGCCAGCAGCCATACGTCATTAGGGCTGCGGGAGCTGTTTTTT	TRBV3-1	.	TRBJ2-2	.
CASSPTGRTEAFF	TGTGCCAGCAGCCCGACAGGGAGGACTGAAGCTTTCTTT	TRBV9	many	TRBJ1-1	TRBD1
CATTGGRNQPQHF	TGTGCCACGACCGGGGGGCGGAATCAGCCCCAGCATTTT	TRBV19	few	TRBJ1-5	.
CASSPVASTDTQYF	TGTGCCAGCAGTCCAGTCGCTAGCACAGATACGCAGTATTTT	TRBV12-3/TRBV12-4	.	TRBJ2-3	.
CAPTGAQYF	TGTGCCCCTACGGGAGCCCAGTACTTC	TRBV27	few	TRBJ2-5	.
CASSALVNTEAFF	TGCGCCAGCAGCGCGTTGGTGAACACTGAAGCTTTCTTT	TRBV5-1	many	TRBJ1-1	.
CASSYRTGFYEQYF	TGTGCCAGCAGCTATAGGACAGGATTCTACGAGCAGTACTTC	TRBV2	.	TRBJ2-7	TRBD1
CASSKGGSGGLDTQYF	TGCGCCAGCAGTAAAGGAGGAAGCGGGGGGTTAGATACGCAGTATTTT	TRBV5-1	few	TRBJ2-3	TRBD2
CATSETQGGGYNEQFF	TGTGCCACCAGTGAAACACAGGGAGGGGGCTACAATGAGCAGTTCTTC	TRBV24-1	.	TRBJ2-1	.
CASSDWGLAGAKYF	TGTGCCAGCAGTGATTGGGGACTAGCGGGGGCAAAGTACTTC	TRBV2	few	TRBJ2-5	TRBD2
CASSRGQGYNSPLHF	TGTGCCAGCAGCCGGGGACAGGGGTATAATTCACCCCTCCACTTT	TRBV7-2	many	TRBJ1-6	TRBD1
CASSYGTLNTGELFF	TGTGCCAGCAGTTATGGGACACTAAACACCGGGGAGCTGTTTTTT	TRBV6-5	few	TRBJ2-2	.
CASRGTWDTEAFF	TGTGCCAGCAGGGGGACCTGGGACACTGAAGCTTTCTTT	TRBV28	few	TRBJ1-1	.
CSVDGGQGSTDTQYF	TGCAGCGTTGACGGGGGGCAGGGGAGCACAGATACGCAGTATTTT	TRBV29-1	many	TRBJ2-3	.
CASSLAGGRAPEQYF	TGTGCCAGCAGCTTAGCAGGGGGGCGGGCTCCCGAGCAGTACTTC	TRBV7-6	many	TRBJ2-7	.
CASSLDNRDRHF	TGTGCCAGCAGCTTAGATAACCGGGACAGACACTTT	TRBV7-9	many	TRBJ1-4	TRBD1
CASSQPLAGVSDTQYF	TGTGCCAGCAGCCAACCACTAGCGGGGGTCTCAGATACGCAGTATTTT	TRBV14	many	TRBJ2-3	TRBD2
CASSLTGTSGGTSLYEQYF	TGTGCCAGCAGCCTTACCGGGACTAGCGGGGGCACATCTCTCTACGAGCAGTACTTC	TRBV3-1	few	TRBJ2-7	TRBD2
CASSDTGKSQETQYF	TGTGCCAGCAGCGATACAGGGAAGTCCCAAGAGACCCAGTACTTC	TRBV6-1	many	TRBJ2-5	.
CASSWGGGQGAQPQHF	TGTGCCAGCAGCTGGGGTGGGGGACAGGGAGCTCAGCCCCAGCATTTT	TRBV5-6	few	TRBJ1-5	TRBD1
CASSFPRGAAAQYF	TGTGCCAGCAGTTTCCCCAGGGGGGCCGCGGCCCAGTACTTC	TRBV12-3/TRBV12-4	few	TRBJ2-5	.
CASYSPGTGRHEQYF	TGTGCCAGCTATTCCCCCGGGACAGGGAGGCACGAGCAGTACTTC	TRBV6-1	few	TRBJ2-7	TRBD1
CASSLGGDPGYTF	TGTGCCAGCAGCTTAGGTGGGGACCCTGGCTACACCTTC	TRBV7-9	few	TRBJ1-2	.
CASSMDNSPLHF	TGTGCCAGCAGTATGGACAATTCACCCCTCCACTTT	TRBV12-3/TRBV12-4	few	TRBJ1-6	.
CSAKALAGGSTDTQYF	TGCAGTGCAAAGGCGCTAGCGGGGGGTAGCACAGATACGCAGTATTTT	TRBV20-1	many	TRBJ2-3	TRBD2
CSADDLTGNYGYTF	TGCAGTGCAGACGACCTTACAGGGAACTATGGCTACACCTTC	TRBV20-1	many	TRBJ1-2	.
CATSESSYNSPLHF	TGTGCCACCAGTGAGAGCTCCTATAATTCACCCCTCCACTTT	TRBV24-1	many	TRBJ1-6	.
CAWSTDLDQPQHF	TGTGCCTGGAGTACTGATCTCGATCAGCCCCAGCATTTT	TRBV30	few	TRBJ1-5	.
CASSLESSTEAFF	TGTGCCAGCAGCTTAGAGAGCTCGACTGAAGCTTTCTTT	TRBV7-9	many	TRBJ1-1	.
CSASGGGSNTGELFF	TGCAGTGCCAGTGGGGGAGGGTCGAACACCGGGGAGCTGTTTTTT	TRBV20-1	many	TRBJ2-2	TRBD2
CSARSGTGTGEQFF	TGCAGTGCTAGGTCCGGGACAGGGACAGGGGAGCAGTTCTTC	TRBV20-1	many	TRBJ2-1	TRBD1
CASRASASYEQYF	TGTGCCAGCAGAGCCTCAGCGTCCTACGAGCAGTACTTC	TRBV12-3/TRBV12-4	many	TRBJ2-7	.
CASTSGGPGLETQYF	TGTGCCAGCACTTCGGGGGGCCCCGGACTAGAGACCCAGTACTTC	TRBV2	many	TRBJ2-5	.
CASSLEGYGTDTQYF	TGTGCCAGCAGCTTGGAGGGGTATGGCACAGATACGCAGTATTTT	TRBV5-6	many	TRBJ2-3	.
CASSSQGAEAFF	TGTGCCAGCAGCTCCCAGGGGGCTGAAGCTTTCTTT	TRBV27	many	TRBJ1-1	TRBD1
CASSLGTGAGELFF	TGTGCCAGCAGTCTTGGAACAGGCGCCGGGGAGCTGTTTTTT	TRBV12-3/TRBV12-4	many	TRBJ2-2	.